The T cell receptor beta chain under discussion was sequenced for a study of PD-L1 blockade in urothelial cancer. Study-level information: Blood analysis was done at 3 weeks (second dose) and 6 weeks after treatment began. T cells were recovered from blood samples at a median of around 140,000.

A word on this clone: Its target is not known.

Time point: pretreatment peripheral blood. Patients in the study were battling locally advanced or metastatic urothelial carcinoma. Only in-frame clones appear in the TCRdb table, and some are missing; sequencing was by immunoSEQ multiplex PCR. The sample lists tens of thousands of clones, about four fifths occurring once. Study-level points and caveats: TCR clonality was measured in pretreatment peripheral blood. Clonality below the median predicted better survival.

The CDR3 covers 11 residues. Between the trimmed V and J ends, which lost 3 bases and 3 bases, there was a span of 4 bases. In germline, CDR1 is GTSNPN, CDR2 SVGIG (reference sequence). This sample comprised PBMCs, obtained around atezolizumab (anti-PD-L1) treatment. This chain uses TRBV30 with TRBJ2-3; no definite D call. The sequence was obtained from a man in his sixties or seventies with urothelial cancer. CDR3 DNA: TGTGCCTGGAGCAGGACAGATACGCAGTATTTT. It codes for CAWSRTDTQYF.